The clone carrying this TCR beta chain appeared many times. The antigen remains unidentified. This sample was included in a study of naive and memory T cell subsets. Study-wide results and caveats: Between naive and memory subsets, TCR abundance power law exponents differed.

CD4+ T cell IFNgamma after overnight CMV lysate exposure gave donor CMV status. Trimming stripped 6 bases from V and 4 bases from J, with 4 bases between. Germline CDR1 MNHEY, CDR2 SMNVEV (reference sequence). This CDR3 contains 11 residues. Two oligonucleotides, mixed equimolar, formed the beta constant-region primer covering TRBC1 and TRBC2. Nested alpha and beta constant-region primers with the SP2 primer drove four PCR rounds on ligated cDNA. Ligation attached a single-stranded oligonucleotide with a 12-nucleotide UMI and the SP2 primer to the cDNA 3' end. TCRdb fed the UMI-ligation and nested PCR reads into MiXCR, producing one record per CDR3 protein. The sample comprises 80,000 to 95,000 distinct CDR3 sequences, roughly 9.3% of which are singletons, and less than 1.5% rests with the top ten.

V usage is TRBV27 and J usage is TRBJ1-3; no clear D. The sequenced sample was naive CD8+ T cells from blood. This receptor was obtained from a human donor in good health. The CDR3 loop is CASRSGNTIYF. The CDR3 region has the DNA TGTGCCAGCAGGTCGGGAAACACCATATATTTT.